This TCR beta chain was obtained from a study of blood T cells in healthy people across ages. Study-wide findings and caveats: Aged donors had fewer naive CD4+ cells and lower diversity than long-lived donors.

A second roughly 7 to 12 cycle PCR used barcoded and J-beta primers. TCRdb redid the calling of the 5' RACE reads with MiXCR, one entry per CDR3 protein. The table has some 370,000 distinct CDR3 sequences, 52% seen once; the top ten hold 45% to 60%. The germline gives CDR1 DFQATT, CDR2 SNEGSKA (reference sequence). The CDR3 has 14 amino acids. Concerning this clonotype itself: What it binds is not known. The junction departs from the called germline gene at one end, perhaps through a read error.

The V call is TRBV20-1, the J call TRBJ1-5; 8 bases are a match to TRBD1. This sequence originates from a man aged 55 to 69 in good health. The source material was blood. The CDR3, as DNA: TGCAGTGCTATGGACAGGGTCAGCAATCGGCCCCAGCATTTT. Translating gives CSAMDRVSNRPQHF.